These 18 T cell receptor beta chains were all obtained from the same sample, sequenced in a study of OX40 agonist ivuxolimab in advanced cancers. Sequencing was performed with immunoSEQ multiplex PCR; in TCRdb, only in-frame clones are kept and a portion is missing. Of 95,000 to 100,000 clones in the sample, approximately 93% were seen once. The specimen comprised CD4+ or CD8+ T cells sorted from blood, sampled in a trial of the OX40 agonist ivuxolimab. The receptors originated from an adult with an advanced solid tumor such as melanoma, head and neck, liver or kidney cancer.

V usage is TRBV6-6 and J usage is TRBJ2-5, with 7 bases matching TRBD1. The CDR3 covers 13 residues. Per germline, CDR1 MNHNY and CDR2 SVGAGI (reference sequence). Trimming removed 6 bases from V and 5 bases from J; junction bases left unmatched: 6. For the CDR3, the DNA is TGTGCCAGCAGAGGACAGGTGGTGGAGACCCAGTACTTC. It codes for CASRGQVVETQYF.

The chain links TRBV29-1 to TRBJ1-1; D unresolved. This CDR3 has 13 amino acids. The ends were cut back, 5 bases at V and 2 bases at J, with 12 bases in the middle. Germline V gives CDR1 SQVTM, CDR2 ANQGSEA. The CDR3 DNA follows: TGCAGCGTTTCCCGGGAAAGAAACACTGAAGCTTTCTTT. Translation gives CSVSRERNTEAFF.

The rearrangement joins TRBV30 to TRBJ1-2; 8 bases map to TRBD1. In germline, CDR1 is GTSNPN, CDR2 SVGIG (reference sequence). V gave up 7 bases and J gave up 7 bases; unmatched junction bases: 11. CDR3 length: 13 amino acids. The CDR3 DNA reads as TGTGCCTCACCGAGGACAGGGTTCTCTGGCTACACCTTC. Amino acid sequence: CASPRTGFSGYTF.

The gene calls are TRBV11-3 and TRBJ2-3, with 10 bases fitting TRBD2. This CDR3 is built from 16 residues. J was trimmed by 6 bases and V by 5 bases; bases with no gene match: 11. Germline V gene sequence: CDR1 SGHNT, CDR2 YENEEA. The CDR3: CASSPGGGTSADTQYF. The CDR3 nucleotides read TGTGCCAGCAGCCCTGGGGGGGGGACTAGCGCCGATACGCAGTATTTT.

This chain's CDR3 is CASGKTGGSGDEQYF. DNA of the CDR3: TGTGCTAGTGGCAAAACAGGGGGCTCGGGAGACGAGCAGTACTTC. The rearrangement joins TRBV12-5 to TRBJ2-7, with TRBD1 matching over 9 bases. Losses at the gene ends were 6 bases for V and 5 bases for J; bases not matched to a gene: 11. The CDR3 sequence is 15 residues long. CDR1 is LGHNT, CDR2 FRNRAP, per germline. The variable domain in full, completed from reference TRBV12-5 and TRBJ2-7, reads DARVTQTPRHKVTEMGQEVTMRCQPILGHNTVFWYRQTMMQGLELLAYFRNRAPLDDSGMPKDRFSAEMPDATLATLKIQPSEPRDSAVYFCASGKTGGSGDEQYFGPGTRLTVT.

Notes on this clone: One end of the junction varies from germline; a read error may be responsible. The chain joins TRBV18 to TRBJ1-3, with a possible D match to TRBD1 (5 bases). This CDR3 spans 17 amino acids. Germline V CDR1 and CDR2: KGHSH, LQKENI. For the CDR3, the DNA is TGTGCCGGCTCACCTGATGGGGCATGGGGCTCTGGAAACACCATATATTTT. This translates into CAGSPDGAWGSGNTIYF.

The rearrangement uses TRBV7-3 and TRBJ2-5, with 11 bases lining up with TRBD2. Germline loops: CDR1 SGHTA, CDR2 FQGTGA. V shed 5 bases and J 3 bases; nucleotides not matched to a gene: 2. This CDR3 has 14 residues. This CDR3 reads CASSPGLAEETQYF. As DNA, the CDR3 is TGTGCCAGCAGCCCGGGACTAGCGGAAGAGACCCAGTACTTC.

This chain connects TRBV19 to TRBJ1-5, with 8 bases aligning to TRBD1. Trimming took 10 bases from V and 7 from J; bases not matched to a gene: 12. The CDR3 spans 14 residues. CDR1 and CDR2 (germline): LNHDA, SQIVND (reference sequence). This CDR3 is CAISKGQGSQPQHF. The CDR3 DNA is TGTGCCATCTCAAAAGGACAGGGTAGCCAGCCCCAGCATTTT.

The gene calls are TRBV30 and TRBJ1-4; D is possibly TRBD1 (6 bases). Trimming removed 0 bases at V and 8 bases at J, with 13 bases between. The CDR3 spans 14 residues. CDR1 GTSNPN and CDR2 SVGIG come from the germline V gene (reference sequence). CDR3 protein: CAWSVGPRGEKLFF. The CDR3 coding sequence is TGTGCCTGGAGTGTAGGACCAAGGGGGGAAAAACTGTTTTTT.

The V and J genes are TRBV18 and TRBJ1-1; no clear D gene. CDR1 and CDR2 from the germline V gene are KGHSH and LQKENI. Trimming pared 5 bases from V and 5 bases from J, leaving 9 bases between. This CDR3 region has 12 residues. The CDR3, as DNA: TGTGCCAGCTCATGGGGAGGGACTGAAGCTTTCTTT. As protein: CASSWGGTEAFF.

The V and J genes are TRBV2 and TRBJ2-3; D is unresolved. The CDR3 is 12 amino acids. Trimming pared 7 bases from V and 6 bases from J, leaving 11 bases between. Germline V gives CDR1 SNHLY, CDR2 FYNNEI. The CDR3 spells CASNTVTDTQYF. The CDR3 DNA is TGTGCCAGCAATACCGTCACGGATACGCAGTATTTT.

This chain uses TRBV5-1 with TRBJ2-1, with 7 bases fitting TRBD1. The V gene's germline CDR1 is SGHRS and CDR2 YFSETQ. The CDR3 covers 13 residues. Trimming removed 10 bases from V and 10 bases from J; junction bases left unmatched: 14. CDR3 in DNA: TGCGCCTCCGGCAGGGGGAGTACAGAAGAGCAGTTCTTC. Encoded protein: CASGRGSTEEQFF. Full variable domain (missing parts from reference TRBV5-1 and TRBJ2-1): KAGVTQTPRYLIKTRGQQVTLSCSPISGHRSVSWYQQTPGQGLQFLFEYFSETQRNKGNFPGRFSGRQFSNSRSEMNVSTLELGDSALYLCASGRGSTEEQFFGPGTRLTVL.

The chain has TRBV10-3 and TRBJ2-1; 9 nucleotides align to TRBD1. V lost 3 bases to trimming and J lost 8 bases; unmatched junction nucleotides: 11. The germline V gene has CDR1 ENHRY and CDR2 SYGVKD. CDR3 length: 16 amino acids. DNA for the CDR3: TGTGCCATCAGTGACTCCCGGGACAGGGAGAGGGATGAGCAGTTCTTC. This sequence encodes CAISDSRDRERDEQFF.

Details on this clone: Other DNA sequences in the same sample also yield this CDR3. This chain uses TRBV30 with TRBJ2-1; possibly TRBD1 for D (5 bases). Trimming pared 2 bases from V and 9 bases from J, leaving 8 bases between. CDR3 length equals 11 residues. Germline assignment: CDR1 GTSNPN and CDR2 SVGIG (reference sequence). The CDR3 sequence is CAWSWGGEQFF. CDR3 in DNA: TGTGCCTGGAGTTGGGGCGGTGAGCAGTTCTTC. The full variable domain, in which reference TRBV30 and TRBJ2-1 provide the parts outside the CDR3, is SQTIHQWPATLVQPVGSPLSLECTVEGTSNPNLYWYRQAAGRGLQLLFYSVGIGQISSEVPQNLSASRPQDRQFILSSKKLLLSDSGFYLCAWSWGGEQFFGPGTRLTVL.

The chain combines TRBV5-4 with TRBJ2-3; no definite D call. Trimming removed 2 bases at V and 2 bases at J, with 0 bases between. Germline V lookup: CDR1 SGHNT, CDR2 YYREEE (reference sequence). The CDR3 runs 11 residues. The CDR3 sequence: CASSFTDTQYF. CDR3 sequence (DNA): TGTGCCAGCAGCTTCACAGATACGCAGTATTTT.

This chain uses TRBV6-6 with TRBJ2-3, with 8 bases aligning to TRBD1. The CDR3 length is 15 residues. Unmatched junction bases numbered 1, after V lost 1 base and J lost 1 base. The germline V gene encodes CDR1 MNHNY and CDR2 SVGAGI (reference sequence). This CDR3 reads CASSYLDRGTDTQYF. CDR3 sequence (DNA): TGTGCCAGCAGTTACTTGGACAGGGGCACAGATACGCAGTATTTT.

The chain employs TRBV13 and TRBJ1-2; no clear D gene. The CDR3 extends over 15 amino acids. Trimming removed 5 bases from V and 4 bases from J, with 17 bases in between. CDR1 and CDR2 (germline): PRHDT, FYEKMQ (reference sequence). CDR3 nucleotide sequence: TGTGCCAGCAGCCCCCGACTGGGAGTTGGCTATGGCTACACCTTC. This encodes CASSPRLGVGYGYTF.

The rearrangement uses TRBV10-3 and TRBJ2-1, with D possibly called TRBD1 or TRBD2 (5 bases each). CDR1 is ENHRY and CDR2 is SYGVKD in the germline V gene. The CDR3 sequence is 16 residues long. The V gene lost 8 bases and the J gene lost 0 bases, with 17 bases spanning the gap. This CDR3 reads CAIGTQRGSSYNEQFF. The DNA for the CDR3 is TGTGCCATCGGGACCCAGAGGGGTAGCTCCTACAATGAGCAGTTCTTC.